These 10 T cell receptor beta chains were sequenced from one sample in a study of tumor T cells in aggressive B-cell lymphoma. Produced via immunoSEQ multiplex PCR; TCRdb's table is partial and in-frame only. Here the sample spans fewer than 2,000 clones, 75% to 90% being singletons. The sequenced sample was tumor tissue. Receptors originate from an adult with diffuse large B cell lymphoma.

Only a few counts were recorded for this clone. The chain carries TRBV4-3 and TRBJ2-5; the match to TRBD1 covers 11 bases. CDR3 length equals 15 residues. Germline CDR1 LGHNA, CDR2 YSLEER. V lost 4 bases, J lost 5 bases, and 6 bases stayed unmatched. The CDR3 loop is CASSLGQGAWETQYF. The CDR3 nucleotides read TGCGCCAGCAGCCTTGGACAGGGGGCGTGGGAGACCCAGTACTTC.

The CDR3 here is CASSKMTGSYEQYF. The CDR3 region has the DNA TGTGCCAGCAGCAAAATGACAGGGAGCTACGAGCAGTACTTC. The rearrangement links TRBV6-5 to TRBJ2-7, with 7 bases fitting TRBD1. With 6 bases clipped from V and 3 bases from J, the junction kept 8 bases outside the gene matches. Germline lookup yields CDR1 MNHEY and CDR2 SVGAGI. The CDR3 sequence is 14 residues long.

The chain recombines TRBV15 with TRBJ1-2, with D uncertain. Trimming left V 1 base short and J 7 bases short, with 7 bases between. The germline V gene has CDR1 LNHNV and CDR2 YYDKDF (reference sequence). There are 12 residues in the CDR3. Here the CDR3 reads CATSRAGSGYTF. In nucleotides, the CDR3 is TGTGCCACCAGCAGAGCTGGGAGTGGCTACACCTTC.

The gene calls are TRBV27 and TRBJ2-2; a possible D gene is TRBD2 (6 bases). The germline CDR1 and CDR2 sequences are MNHEY and SMNVEV (reference sequence). Trimming pared 5 bases from V and 2 bases from J, leaving 9 bases between. This CDR3 comprises 14 residues. CDR3 nucleotide sequence: TGTGCCAGCAGTAGGGACTCAAACACCGGGGAGCTGTTTTTT. Encoded protein: CASSRDSNTGELFF.

The rearrangement uses TRBV27 and TRBJ1-4; 7 nucleotides match TRBD1. The trim removed 2 bases at V and 0 bases at J, leaving 15 bases unmatched. The CDR3 runs 20 residues. Germline V gives CDR1 MNHEY, CDR2 SMNVEV (reference sequence). Written as DNA, the CDR3 is TGTGCCAGCAGTTTAAAGGACAGGAGGACTTCAGAGGCAACTAATGAAAAACTGTTTTTT. It specifies CASSLKDRRTSEATNEKLFF.

The CDR3 reads CASRSEGETQYF. The CDR3 bases are TGTGCCAGCAGATCCGAGGGTGAGACCCAGTACTTC. V is TRBV27 and J is TRBJ2-5; possibly TRBD2 for D (5 bases). The length of the CDR3 is 12 residues. The V end lost 6 bases, the J end lost 5 bases, and 10 bases lay between the germline ends. Per germline, CDR1 MNHEY and CDR2 SMNVEV (reference sequence).

V usage is TRBV29-1 and J usage is TRBJ2-1; 9 nucleotides align to TRBD1. V was clipped by 6 bases and J by 8 bases; unmatched bases: 14. This CDR3 is built from 15 residues. CDR1 and CDR2 from the germline V gene are SQVTM and ANQGSEA. This chain's CDR3 is CSVPDGTGRLDEQFF. As DNA, the CDR3 is TGCAGCGTGCCCGACGGGACAGGGCGTCTAGATGAGCAGTTCTTC.

The chain links TRBV13 to TRBJ2-7, with a weak D call TRBD2 (7 bases). CDR3 length equals 15 residues. The V gene's germline CDR1 is PRHDT and CDR2 FYEKMQ (reference sequence). Trimming removed 3 bases at V and 4 bases at J, with 16 bases between. CDR3 DNA sequence: TGTGCCAGCAGCTTTGGGAGGGGGGGCCGGTACGAGCAGTACTTC. This translates into CASSFGRGGRYEQYF.

The chain recombines TRBV4-3 with TRBJ1-6; D gene unclear. CDR3 length: 19 amino acids. Germline V lookup: CDR1 LGHNA, CDR2 YSLEER. Trimming shortened V by 0 bases and J by 0 bases, and 15 bases separated the two germline ends. This CDR3 reads CASSQDRGSSHSYNSPLHF. The CDR3 region has the DNA TGCGCCAGCAGCCAAGATCGGGGTTCGTCACACTCCTATAATTCACCCCTCCACTTT.

The V gene is TRBV18, the J gene TRBJ2-7, with a possible D match to TRBD1 (6 bases). The length of the CDR3 is 14 residues. V lost 3 bases and J 3 bases, leaving 12 bases between the germline ends. Germline V gene lookup returns CDR1 KGHSH and CDR2 LQKENI. CDR3 loop: CASSPEGESYEQYF. The CDR3 DNA follows: TGTGCCAGCTCACCTGAGGGGGAGAGCTACGAGCAGTACTTC.